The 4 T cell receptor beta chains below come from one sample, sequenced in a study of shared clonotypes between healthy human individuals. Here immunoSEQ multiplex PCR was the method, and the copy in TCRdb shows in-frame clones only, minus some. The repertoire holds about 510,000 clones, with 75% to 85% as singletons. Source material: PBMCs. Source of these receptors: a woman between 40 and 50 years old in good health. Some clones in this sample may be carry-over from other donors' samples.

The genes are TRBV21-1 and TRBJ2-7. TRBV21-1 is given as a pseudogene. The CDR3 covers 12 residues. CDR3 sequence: CAGVDGTYEQYF. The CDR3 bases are TGTGCCGGGGTGGACGGCACCTACGAGCAGTACTTC.

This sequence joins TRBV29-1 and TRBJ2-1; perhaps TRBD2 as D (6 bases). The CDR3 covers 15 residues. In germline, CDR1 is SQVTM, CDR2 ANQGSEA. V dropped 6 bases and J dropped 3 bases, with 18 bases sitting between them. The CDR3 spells CSVVTSLTLYNEQFF. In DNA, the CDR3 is TGCAGCGTAGTAACTAGCCTTACCCTCTACAATGAGCAGTTCTTC.

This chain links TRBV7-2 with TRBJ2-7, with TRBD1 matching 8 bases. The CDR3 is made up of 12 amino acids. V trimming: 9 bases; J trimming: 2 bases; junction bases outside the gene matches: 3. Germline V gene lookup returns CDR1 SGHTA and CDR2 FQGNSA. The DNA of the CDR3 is TGTGCCAGATCGGACAGGGCCTACGAGCAGTACTTC. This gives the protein CARSDRAYEQYF. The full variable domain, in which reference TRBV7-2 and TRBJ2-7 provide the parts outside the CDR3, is GAGVSQSPSNKVTEKGKDVELRCDPISGHTALYWYRQSLGQGLEFLIYFQGNSAPDKSGLPSDRFSAERTGGSVSTLTIQRTQQEDSAVYLCARSDRAYEQYFGPGTRLTVT.

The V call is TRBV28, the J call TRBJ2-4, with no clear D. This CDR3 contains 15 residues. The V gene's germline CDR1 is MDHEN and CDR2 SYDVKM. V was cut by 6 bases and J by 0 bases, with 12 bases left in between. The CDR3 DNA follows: TGTGCCAGCAGCCAACGCTTGGGAGCCAAAAACATTCAGTACTTC. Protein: CASSQRLGAKNIQYF.